This TCR beta chain stems from a study of blood T cells in healthy people across ages. Through a sample-barcoded 5' primer and a J-beta primer mix, a second PCR was run for about 6 to 11 cycles. One entry per CDR3 protein, called by TCRdb with MiXCR from the 5' RACE reads. In the table there are 1,100,000 or so distinct CDR3 sequences, 45% of which are singletons. The trim removed 0 bases at V and 2 bases at J, leaving 4 bases unmatched. The CDR3 has 16 amino acids. Germline CDR1 is DFQATT and CDR2 is SNEGSKA (reference sequence). This clonotype was recorded once. Sequenced input: blood. The sequence came from a woman aged 60 to 75 in good health. The chain uses TRBV20-1 and TRBJ2-3; 11 nucleotides agree with TRBD2. The CDR3 DNA is TGCAGTGCTAGAGATCTAGCGGGAGGCCCCACAGATACGCAGTATTTT. Translated: CSARDLAGGPTDTQYF.